Included here is one TCR beta chain sequence, with context. There is no known antigen for this receptor. Qualities for individual bases were not recorded, and no much larger clone is one base off. The entry originates in a study of long-term antiretroviral therapy in people with HIV (dated by TCRdb to 2021 to 2024). In the study overall: The earliest samples were collected approximately a decade before the 2015 WHO recommendation for immediate ART, a period when ART was typically delayed until CD4 counts fell. Whether ART initiation and durable HIV suppression were associated with changes in peripheral blood TRB repertoire composition and diversity was tested in a retrospective serial study. From 25 to 30 adults with confirmed HIV infection, the cohort provided approximately 190 cryopreserved PBMC samples, gathered serially across a mean of approximately six years (range 1-12). Among the approximately 32 participants with HIV, eleven were female. No cross-contamination during QIAcube processing was seen in test extractions of a monoclonal T-cell line run alongside a few dozen polyclonal samples.

Study-wide conclusions, independent of this receptor: At every time point, the repertoire was dominated by expanded TRB clones first identified before ART initiation, although this dominance fluctuated and, in many PLHIV, declined after ART. Because cell numbers in pre-ART samples were limited, unsorted PBMC were profiled instead of sorted CD4+ and CD8+ T cells. Starting ART was linked to a significant rise in TRB diversity, yet even after long-term ART the diversity remained significantly lower than in transplant donor controls. Since PBMC availability was limited, sequencing covered only the TCR beta chain, with no alpha chain pairing. No data were available on ART adherence, viral resistance or therapy changes, limiting inferences about post-ART repertoire changes. Samples dated from the mid-2000s to the late 2010s, and the ART regimens used may be less effective than current ones. CDR3 length ranges in HIV repertoires were narrower than in controls, and network structure suggested an antigen-experienced repertoire with only a slight naive shift after ART.

The germline V gene (reference sequence) gives CDR1 as MNHNY and CDR2 as SVGAGI. From cysteine to phenylalanine, the CDR3 is 14 amino acids long. Only CDR3 DNA remains: 42 bases, in frame from the first base. V has 5 bases trimmed and J has 4 bases trimmed; junction bases matching no gene number 5. The immunoSEQ hsTCRB v3.0 assay was used at survey level resolution to sequence the TRB variable region. A depth of about 35,000-55,000 T-cell genomes per sample was targeted for TRB sequencing. Pooled TRB libraries were sequenced on an Illumina MiSeq with a v3 150-cycle kit. Concerning the study's data processing: Analysis of repertoires was carried out in R inside a reproducible Nextflow workflow spanning QC, data transformation and analysis. LymphoSeq2, an R package for AIRR-Seq data exploration, was used to implement custom analyses. Several samples that yielded fewer than 5000 total TRB sequences were excluded, so that approximately 170 HIV repertoires were analyzed. Among the roughly 180 retained HIV repertoires, 55 to 65 were collected before ART initiation and around 130 after ART initiation. Repertoires were downsampled to 5000 TRB nucleotide sequences, and summary statistics were averaged over 100 downsampling iterations. Only TRB sequences with CDR3 regions of at least seven amino acids were retained for analysis. Diversity was assessed using a clonality score derived from Shannon entropy and using the Gini coefficient. Repertoire networks linked the top 5000 CDR3 amino acid sequences whenever two sequences differed by an edit distance of one. For TRB CDR3 amino acid sequences, antigen specificity groups and MHC restriction were predicted with GLIPH2. To flag known associations with CMV, EBV, HIV or tissue antigens, CDR3 amino acid sequences were compared against VDJdb and McPAS-TCR. Pre-ART, post-ART and control groups were compared with Wilcoxon signed-rank tests and Holm-Bonferroni correction. The table comes from immuneACCESS by way of TCRdb, which keeps in-frame sequences with V and J called. Part of the clones is missing from these tables; in studies checked, under half for an unresolved V gene and the rest for unknown reasons. Clone size and the V and J calls come from that table; the DNA yielded D and trimming. A total of approximately 20,000 clones appear in this sample, around 80% of them only once. The ten largest clones add up to 6.9% of the sample.

To be included, a participant needed at least one PBMC sample from before ART initiation plus at least two post-ART samples. Treatment was received in the United States of America by all participants with HIV. Before DNA extraction, cryopreserved samples of roughly 0.9-11 million PBMC were thawed and then washed. At the time of the earliest PBMC sample, participants with HIV were aged between roughly 20 and 60 years. PBMC samples from each participant spanned 1-4 timepoints before ART initiation and 2-8 timepoints after ART initiation, with a median of 7 samples. Serial HIV viral load, CD4+ T-cell count, ART history and demographic data were obtained for every participant. Genomic DNA was extracted from unsorted PBMC with a Qiagen kit on a QIAcube, with processing performed in batches of 12 samples.

The chain is assembled from TRBV6-6 and TRBJ1-1; a stretch of 9 junction bases matches TRBD1. The TCR was taken from a man in his fifties with HIV. The source material was unsorted PBMCs, sampled 2.2 years after starting antiretroviral therapy. The DNA is as follows: TGTGCCAGCAGTCAACAGACAGGGGGCACTGAAGCTTTCTTT. This translates into CASSQQTGGTEAFF.